A few counts support the clone carrying this T cell receptor beta chain. Antigen specificity is unknown. Only healthy Caucasians were enrolled as donors. TCRdb re-called the 5' RACE reads through MiXCR, storing one row per CDR3 protein. The table includes some 1,600,000 distinct CDR3 sequences, about 32% detected once. This entry is derived from a study of identical twins. Study results and caveats: Out-of-frame alpha sequences that twins shared showed excess low generation probability.

The TCR originated in a newborn girl in good health. Input material: cord blood.

CDR3: CASNRWRRISYEQYF. The CDR3 coding sequence is TGTGCCAGCAACCGTTGGCGGAGGATAAGTTACGAGCAGTACTTC. The chain recombines TRBV2 with TRBJ2-7, with D perhaps TRBD2 (5 bases). This CDR3 is 15 amino acids long. Germline V gives CDR1 SNHLY, CDR2 FYNNEI. Between the trimmed V and J ends, which lost 7 bases and 4 bases, there was a span of 20 bases.